This T cell receptor beta chain stems from a study of shared clonotypes between healthy human individuals. Assay used: immunoSEQ multiplex PCR; TCRdb lists only in-frame clones, some missing. The sample carries over a million clones, under 80% recorded once. This CDR3 comprises 13 residues. Looked up from germline, CDR1 is WSHSY and CDR2 is SAAADI. J lost 5 bases, V lost 7 bases, and 7 bases had no gene match. The sequence was obtained from a man younger than 35 in good health. This chain uses TRBV10-2 with TRBJ2-7; 8 bases line up with TRBD1. Sequenced sample: memory CD4+ T cells sorted from blood. This sample's subset: CD45RA-negative fraction. CDR3 amino acids: CASMMQGAHEQYF. The DNA of the CDR3 is TGCGCCAGCATGATGCAGGGGGCCCACGAGCAGTACTTC.